These 4 T cell receptor beta chains came from one sample sequenced in a study of follicular helper T cells after annual influenza vaccination. Sequencing used immunoSEQ multiplex PCR; TCRdb keeps in-frame clones, though not all of them. The table shows under 15,000 clones, with 60% to 80% occurring only once. Time point defined: 2015-2016 season, pre-vaccination. This specimen consisted of CXCR5+ CD38- circulating T follicular helper cells from blood, obtained on the day of influenza vaccination. As for subset: circulating Tfh, non-naive CD4+CXCR5+PD-1+ (ICOS+CD38+ or ICOS-CD38-). The receptors come from an adult who received the influenza vaccine.

The gene calls are TRBV30 and TRBJ1-4; D perhaps matches TRBD1 (5 bases). This CDR3 comprises 15 residues. Between the trimmed V and J ends, which lost 4 bases and 0 bases, there was a span of 12 bases. The V gene's germline CDR1 is GTSNPN and CDR2 SVGIG (reference sequence). The CDR3 bases are TGTGCCTGGAAGTCCCGGGGGGCAACTAATGAAAAACTGTTTTTT. Translating gives CAWKSRGATNEKLFF.

A single count supports this clone. This chain links TRBV5-4 with TRBJ1-6, with D perhaps TRBD1 (6 bases). This CDR3 is 17 amino acids long. CDR1 is SGHNT, CDR2 YYREEE, per germline (reference sequence). The V gene lost 0 bases and the J gene lost 6 bases, with 16 bases spanning the gap. The CDR3 here is CASSLGGGAVGNSPLHF. The DNA of the CDR3 is TGTGCCAGCAGCTTGGGAGGGGGGGCTGTAGGTAATTCACCCCTCCACTTT.

The J gene is TRBJ2-6, the V gene TRBV6-4; possibly TRBD1 for D (5 bases). This CDR3 spans 13 amino acids. V was cut by 7 bases and J by 1 base, with 5 bases left in between. Germline CDR1 MRHNA, CDR2 SNTAGT. CDR3 coding DNA: TGTGCCAGCAAGGGGTCTGGGGCCAACGTCCTGACTTTC. Its protein product is CASKGSGANVLTF.

The chain combines TRBV5-1 with TRBJ2-5, with D unclear. The V and J ends lost 4 bases and 5 bases respectively, with 6 bases between them. Germline V CDR1 and CDR2: SGHRS, YFSETQ. The CDR3 is made up of 11 amino acids. The CDR3 is CASSRVETQYF. Here the CDR3 DNA reads TGCGCCAGCAGCCGGGTGGAGACCCAGTACTTC.